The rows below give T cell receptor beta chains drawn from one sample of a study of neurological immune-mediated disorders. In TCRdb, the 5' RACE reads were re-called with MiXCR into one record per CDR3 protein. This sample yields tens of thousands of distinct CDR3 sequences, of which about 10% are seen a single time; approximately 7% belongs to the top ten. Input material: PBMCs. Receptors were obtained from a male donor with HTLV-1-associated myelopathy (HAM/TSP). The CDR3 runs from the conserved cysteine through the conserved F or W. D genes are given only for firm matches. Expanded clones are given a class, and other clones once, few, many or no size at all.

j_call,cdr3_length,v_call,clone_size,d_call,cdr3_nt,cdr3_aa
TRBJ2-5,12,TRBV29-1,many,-,TGCAGCGTTTTTAAACAGGGAAAGACCCAGTACTTC,CSVFKQGKTQYF
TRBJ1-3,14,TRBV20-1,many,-,TGCAGTGCTAGAGTCGGGGCTCGTGGAAACACCATATATTTT,CSARVGARGNTIYF
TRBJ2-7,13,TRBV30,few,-,TGTGCCTGGACCCCGCCTGCGCATTACGAGCAGTACTTC,CAWTPPAHYEQYF
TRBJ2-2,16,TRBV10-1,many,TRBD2,TGCGCCAGCAGTGATGTAGCGGGGGGAGACACCGGGGAGCTGTTTTTT,CASSDVAGGDTGELFF
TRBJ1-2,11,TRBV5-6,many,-,TGTGCCAGCAGCTTGGGAGGGGAGTACACCTTC,CASSLGGEYTF
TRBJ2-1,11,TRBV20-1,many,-,TGCAGTGCTCCCGATCGTCTTGAGCAGTTCTTC,CSAPDRLEQFF
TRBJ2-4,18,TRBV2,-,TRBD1,TGTGCCAGCAGCGCGCCGCCCGGACAGGGGTTAGCCAAAAACATTCAGTACTTC,CASSAPPGQGLAKNIQYF
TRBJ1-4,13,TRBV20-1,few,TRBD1,TGCAGTGCTAGGACAGGGGCTAATGAAAAACTGTTTTTT,CSARTGANEKLFF
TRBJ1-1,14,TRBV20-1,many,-,TGCAGTGCCAAGCCGGGTTGGGCCAACACTGAAGCTTTCTTT,CSAKPGWANTEAFF
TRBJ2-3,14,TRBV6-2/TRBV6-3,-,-,TGTGCCAGCAGTTGGGGCTCTATCACAGATACGCAGTATTTT,CASSWGSITDTQYF
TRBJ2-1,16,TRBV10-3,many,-,TGTGCCATCAGTGTAGGGGGCGGGAGCTCCTACAATGAGCAGTTCTTC,CAISVGGGSSYNEQFF
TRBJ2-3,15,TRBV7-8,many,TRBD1,TGTGCCAGCAGCTTAGGACAGGGTGTGACAGATACGCAGTATTTT,CASSLGQGVTDTQYF
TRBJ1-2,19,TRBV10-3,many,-,TGTGCCATCAGTGAGTCATTCGGGGGGCGCCGGAAGCATGTCTATGGCTACACCTTC,CAISESFGGRRKHVYGYTF
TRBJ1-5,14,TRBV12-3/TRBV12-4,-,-,TGTGCCAGCAGCCCACAGTGGAGCAATCATCCCCAGCATTTT,CASSPQWSNHPQHF
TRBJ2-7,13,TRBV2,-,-,TGTGCCAGCAGTGCTACCGGTTTGGACGAGCAGTACTTC,CASSATGLDEQYF
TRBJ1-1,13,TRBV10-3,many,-,TGTGCCATCAGTGAGGGGGGGAGCACTGAAGCTTTCTTT,CAISEGGSTEAFF
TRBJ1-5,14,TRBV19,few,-,TGTGCCAGTAGTATGAGCGGGAACAATCAGCCCCAGCATTTT,CASSMSGNNQPQHF
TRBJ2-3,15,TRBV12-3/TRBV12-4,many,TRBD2,TGTGCCAGCAGTGCCCGGGGGGTTAGCACAGATACGCAGTATTTT,CASSARGVSTDTQYF
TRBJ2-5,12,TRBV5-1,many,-,TGCGCCAGCAGCTTGGACGGGGAGACCCAGTACTTC,CASSLDGETQYF
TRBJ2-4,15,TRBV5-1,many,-,TGCGCCAGCAGCTTGGCGGGGAGATATGGAAACATTCAGTACTTC,CASSLAGRYGNIQYF
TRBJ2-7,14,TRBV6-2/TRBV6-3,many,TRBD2,TGTGCCAGCAGTTACCGGGAGGGAACCTACGAGCAGTACTTC,CASSYREGTYEQYF
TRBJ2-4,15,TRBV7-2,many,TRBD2,TGTGCCAGCAGCTCCAGACTAGCGGGGGCAAACATTCAGTACTTC,CASSSRLAGANIQYF
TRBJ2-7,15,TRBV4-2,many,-,TGTGCCAGCAGCCAAGACCCAGGGATCATCTACGAGCAGTACTTC,CASSQDPGIIYEQYF
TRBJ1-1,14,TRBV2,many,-,TGTGCCAGCAGTGAATCTTGGGGGAACACTGAAGCTTTCTTT,CASSESWGNTEAFF
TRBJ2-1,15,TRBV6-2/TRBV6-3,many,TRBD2,TGTGCCAGCAGCCCCCGGGGGGGGTCCTACAATGAGCAGTTCTTC,CASSPRGGSYNEQFF
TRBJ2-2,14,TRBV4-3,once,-,TGCGCCAGCAGCCAAGATCTATGTGCTGGGGAGCTGTTTTTT,CASSQDLCAGELFF
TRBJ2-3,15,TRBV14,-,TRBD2,TGTGCCAGCAGTCAAACTAGCGTGGGGACAGATACGCAGTATTTT,CASSQTSVGTDTQYF
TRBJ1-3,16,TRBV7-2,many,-,TGTGCCAGCAGCGGCAGGCTCCACGGCTCTGGAAACACCATATATTTT,CASSGRLHGSGNTIYF
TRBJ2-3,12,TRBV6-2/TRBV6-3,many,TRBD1,TGTGCCAGCAGTCCTGGGGACAGGACGCAGTATTTT,CASSPGDRTQYF
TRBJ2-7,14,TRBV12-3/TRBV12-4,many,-,TGTGCCAGCAACCTAGGGGGTCCTCCCTACGAGCAGTACTTC,CASNLGGPPYEQYF
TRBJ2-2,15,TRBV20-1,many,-,TGCAGTGCATCTGACTGGGGGGCGAACACCGGGGAGCTGTTTTTT,CSASDWGANTGELFF
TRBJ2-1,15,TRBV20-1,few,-,TGCAGTGCGCATGGGTTTAGGGAAACCGTCAATGAGCAGTTCTTC,CSAHGFRETVNEQFF
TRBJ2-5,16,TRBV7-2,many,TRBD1,TGTGCCAGCAGCACAGGACAGGGGGCATGGGGGGAGACCCAGTACTTC,CASSTGQGAWGETQYF
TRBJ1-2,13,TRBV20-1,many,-,TGCAGTGCCCGACCCAGACCTAACTATGGCTACACCTTC,CSARPRPNYGYTF
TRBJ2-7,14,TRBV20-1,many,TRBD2,TGCAGTGCTAGCCGGCCTAGCGGGGGAGACGAGCAGTACTTC,CSASRPSGGDEQYF
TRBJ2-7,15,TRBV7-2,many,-,TGTGCCAGCAGCCCCAGAGGGAGGATCGCCTACGAGCAGTACTTC,CASSPRGRIAYEQYF
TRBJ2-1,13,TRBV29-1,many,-,TGCAGCGTTGTTTCGGGTAACCCTTGTGAGCAGTTCTTC,CSVVSGNPCEQFF
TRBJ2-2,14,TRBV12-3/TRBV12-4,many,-,TGTGCCAGCAGTTTAGTGGGGGATACCGGGGAGCTGTTTTTT,CASSLVGDTGELFF
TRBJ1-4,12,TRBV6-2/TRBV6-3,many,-,TGTGCCAGCAGAGGCTTGCAGCAAAAACTGTTTTTT,CASRGLQQKLFF
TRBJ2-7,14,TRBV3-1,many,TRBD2,TGTGCCAGCAGCCAAGTAGGGACTAGAAACGAGCAGTACTTC,CASSQVGTRNEQYF
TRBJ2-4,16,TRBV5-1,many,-,TGCGCCAGCAGCTGGGGTAGTTTTCGAGCCAAAAACATTCAGTACTTC,CASSWGSFRAKNIQYF
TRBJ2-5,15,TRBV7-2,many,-,TGTGCCAGCAGCTTAGGCGGGACTTACCAAGAGACCCAGTACTTC,CASSLGGTYQETQYF
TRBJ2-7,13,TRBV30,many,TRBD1,TGTGCCTGCCACCGGGACAGGGCGTCGGAGCAGTACTTC,CACHRDRASEQYF
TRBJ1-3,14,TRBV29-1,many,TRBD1,TGCAGCGAACAGGGGGACGTGTCTGGAAACACCATATATTTT,CSEQGDVSGNTIYF
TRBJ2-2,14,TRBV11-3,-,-,TGTGCCAGCAGCTTAGATCTGGGTGACGGGGAGCTGTTTTTT,CASSLDLGDGELFF
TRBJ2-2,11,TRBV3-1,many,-,TGTGCCAGCAGCCTTCAGTGGGAGCTGTTTTTT,CASSLQWELFF
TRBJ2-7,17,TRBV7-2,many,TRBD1,TGTGCCAGCAGCATAAGGGAAACACGGGACAGACCCTACGAGCAGTACTTC,CASSIRETRDRPYEQYF
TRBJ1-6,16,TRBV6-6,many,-,TGTGCCAGCAGTTACTCGAAGGAGGTCTATAATTCACCCCTCCACTTT,CASSYSKEVYNSPLHF